Below, 13 T cell receptor beta chains from the same sample are listed, as sequenced in a study of OX40 agonist ivuxolimab in advanced cancers. The protocol was immunoSEQ multiplex PCR, while the TCRdb copy is restricted to in-frame clones and leaves out a portion. The sample has under 50,000 clones; roughly 88% are singletons. This material consisted of CD4+ or CD8+ T cells sorted from blood, taken in a trial of the OX40 agonist ivuxolimab. These receptors all stem from an adult with an advanced solid tumor such as melanoma, head and neck, liver or kidney cancer.

The rearrangement links TRBV30 to TRBJ1-5, with unresolved D. The CDR3 extends over 14 amino acids. V lost 3 bases to trimming and J lost 5 bases, with 14 bases between them. Germline loops: CDR1 GTSNPN, CDR2 SVGIG (reference sequence). This CDR3 is CAWSLFIGDQPQHF. The DNA of the CDR3 is TGTGCCTGGAGCCTCTTCATTGGGGATCAGCCCCAGCATTTT.

The count of this clone is one. The chain couples TRBV7-8 to TRBJ2-7; 7 bases are shared with TRBD1. Germline V gene sequence: CDR1 SGHVS, CDR2 FQNEAQ. This CDR3 contains 18 residues. J gave up 0 bases and V 0 bases, and 11 bases lay outside the gene matches. CDR3 nucleotides: TGTGCCAGCAGCTTAGCTGTGGACAGGTCCAGTAGCTCCTACGAGCAGTACTTC. Its translation is CASSLAVDRSSSSYEQYF.

The gene calls are TRBV18 and TRBJ2-7; either TRBD1 or TRBD2 may fit D (5 bases each). V dropped 2 bases and J dropped 0 bases, with 14 bases sitting between them. From germline, CDR1 is KGHSH and CDR2 LQKENI. This CDR3 has 16 amino acids. In DNA, the CDR3 is TGTGCCAGCTCACCAGGAGTGGGACGTAACTCCTACGAGCAGTACTTC. It specifies CASSPGVGRNSYEQYF. Variable domain in full (rest from reference TRBV18 and TRBJ2-7): NAGVMQNPRHLVRRRGQEARLRCSPMKGHSHVYWYRQLPEEGLKFMVYLQKENIIDESGMPKERFSAEFPKEGPSILRIQQVVRGDSAAYFCASSPGVGRNSYEQYFGPGTRLTVT.

The rearrangement links TRBV6-6 to TRBJ2-5; D remains ambiguous. Looked up from germline, CDR1 is MNHNY and CDR2 is SVGAGI (reference sequence). The CDR3 sequence is 12 residues long. Deletions cut 5 bases from V and 2 bases from J, with 6 bases between. Here the CDR3 DNA reads TGTGCCAGCAGTCCCACGCAAGAGACCCAGTACTTC. Protein product: CASSPTQETQYF.

This clone was seen just once. This chain connects TRBV19 to TRBJ2-6; no clear D gene. The CDR3 has 13 amino acids. Trimming took off 5 bases at V and 4 bases at J, with 6 bases between the two ends. Germline V gene data show CDR1 as LNHDA and CDR2 as SQIVND (reference sequence). The CDR3 sequence: CASSVAGANVLTF. DNA of the CDR3: TGTGCCAGTAGTGTAGCAGGGGCCAACGTCCTGACTTTC.

Written as DNA, the CDR3 is TGTGCCAGCTCGCGCATCTCTCGGACAGGCGGGAACACCGGGGAGCTGTTTTTT. It encodes CASSRISRTGGNTGELFF. The chain employs TRBV18 and TRBJ2-2, with 7 bases fitting TRBD1. CDR1 and CDR2 (germline): KGHSH, LQKENI. Trimming at V came to 6 bases and at J to 1 base, leaving 14 bases not matched to a gene. CDR3 length: 18 amino acids.

The V call is TRBV7-2, the J call TRBJ2-5; 7 positions agree with TRBD1. V lost 3 bases and J lost 4; bases outside the gene matches: 5. The CDR3 loop spans 14 amino acids. CDR1 is SGHTA and CDR2 is FQGNSA in the germline V gene. The CDR3 protein is CASSFGRDRETQYF. The CDR3 DNA reads TGTGCCAGCAGCTTTGGCAGGGACAGAGAGACCCAGTACTTC.

This chain joins TRBV2 and TRBJ1-3; D unresolved. The V and J ends lost 11 bases and 0 bases respectively, with 11 bases between them. CDR3 length: 13 amino acids. Per germline, CDR1 SNHLY and CDR2 FYNNEI. The CDR3 is CAGSASSGNTIYF. DNA of the CDR3: TGTGCCGGCTCGGCTAGCTCTGGAAACACCATATATTTT.

V usage is TRBV14 and J usage is TRBJ2-6; D may correspond to TRBD1 or TRBD2 (7 bases each). CDR1 and CDR2 (germline): SGHDN, FVKESK. This CDR3 has 17 residues. Trimming cost V 8 bases and J 0 bases, with 17 bases left between them. The CDR3 loop is CASGRAGGGSGANVLTF. Written as DNA, the CDR3 is TGTGCCAGCGGCCGGGCAGGGGGGGGCTCTGGGGCCAACGTCCTGACTTTC.

V and J are TRBV6-5 and TRBJ2-5; 7 bases line up with TRBD1. The germline gives CDR1 MNHEY, CDR2 SVGAGI. Losses at the gene ends were 5 bases for V and 5 bases for J; bases not matched to a gene: 5. There are 13 residues in the CDR3. CDR3 protein: CASSMTGKETQYF. As DNA, the CDR3 is TGTGCCAGCAGTATGACAGGGAAGGAGACCCAGTACTTC.

The CDR3 region is CASSEEETQYF. The CDR3, as DNA: TGTGCCAGCAGTGAAGAAGAGACCCAGTACTTC. The chain is built from TRBV2 and TRBJ2-5; D call uncertain. Trimming shortened V by 1 base and J by 3 bases, and 0 bases separated the two germline ends. CDR3 length equals 11 residues. The germline gives CDR1 SNHLY, CDR2 FYNNEI.

The genes are TRBV29-1 and TRBJ2-1; TRBD1 is a possible D gene (5 bases). Trimming stripped 2 bases from V and 12 bases from J, with 14 bases between. Germline assignment: CDR1 SQVTM and CDR2 ANQGSEA. The CDR3 consists of 12 residues. This chain's CDR3 is CSVESGRDGQFF. The CDR3, as DNA: TGCAGCGTTGAATCCGGCAGGGATGGGCAGTTCTTC.

The V and J genes are TRBV6-4 and TRBJ1-1, with D maybe TRBD1 (5 bases). Germline CDR1 is MRHNA and CDR2 is SNTAGT. V shed 3 bases and J shed 3 bases, with 17 bases lying between them. The CDR3 length is 16 residues. DNA for the CDR3: TGTGCCAGCAGTGAAGAGGCGTCAGGGCCCTACACTGAAGCTTTCTTT. Translation gives CASSEEASGPYTEAFF.